The present T cell receptor (beta chain) was sequenced within a study of a mutant IDH1 vaccine in newly diagnosed glioma. The time point denotes: baseline, week 1 (first vaccination visit). As for treatment: pre-vaccination baseline after standard-of-care therapy. Generated by immunoSEQ multiplex PCR, the TCRdb table keeps only in-frame clones and is missing some. Of about 98,000 clones in the sample, 70% to 90% were seen once. The CDR3 sequence is 11 residues long. The V gene lost 3 bases and the J gene lost 14 bases, with 10 bases spanning the gap. CDR1 is MDHEN and CDR2 is SYDVKM in the germline V gene.

The material was PBMCs, obtained from a glioma patient treated with radiotherapy, temozolomide or both. V is TRBV28 and J is TRBJ1-4; D is ambiguous. This clonotype was obtained from a woman between 45 and 65 years old with glioma. In DNA form, the CDR3 reads TGTGCCAGCAGTTTGAGTAGAGGGCTGTTTTTT. Residues: CASSLSRGLFF.